These T cell receptor beta chains were read from a single sample in a study of STAT5B mutations in CD4+ large granular lymphocyte leukemia. Using immunoSEQ multiplex PCR, the repertoire was profiled, and TCRdb retains in-frame clones only, with some absent. The table records fewer than 50,000 clones, 65% to 90% of them present only once. The sequencing input was CD4+ T cells from blood buffy coats. These receptors were obtained from a human donor in good health. The CDR3 runs from the conserved cysteine through the conserved F or W. The order of the fields is V gene, CDR3 length, CDR3 protein.

>TRBV4-2|14
CASSPGGRATEAFF
>TRBV10-3|17
CAISEPAGSPSNYEQYF
>TRBV5-1|16
CASSEWTGQENEKLFF
>TRBV4-3|16
CASSQGTEGASNTIYF
>TRBV21-1|16
CASSKEEGAGCDTQYF
>TRBV2|12
CASSRPGLKQDF
>TRBV28|15
CASSLVAGTGQPQHF
>TRBV9|14
CASSVGDRAYEQYF
>TRBV29-1|12
CSGFVRGTEAFF
>TRBV7-3|15
CASSLRVPGSNEQFF
>TRBV7-9|16
CASSSNERVYDYEQYF
>TRBV7-2|15
CASSRGTGRNTEAFF
>TRBV5-1|14
CASRPGTSGYEQYF
>TRBV19|16
CASSIDQGARYNEQFF
>TRBV6-5|15
CASSSFGTGVNEQFF
>TRBV27|19
CASSPLTSGTNLAKNIQYF
>TRBV19|15
CASTKDRSSGNTIYF
>TRBV27|15
CASSDGTGGLYGYTF
>TRBV5-1|12
CASLGNYNEQFF
>TRBV19|15
CASTPDRAWGTEAFF
>TRBV7-3|15
CASRRGDSKRGEQYF
>TRBV9|15
CASSPPGISYNEQFF
>TRBV7-3|15
CASSLSGNPANEQFF
>TRBV10-3|12
CAISEAQDTQYF
>TRBV5-1|17
CASKGQGATYRQETQYF
>TRBV2|13
CASSADYTDTQYF
>TRBV27|14
CASSLGGTRGGYTF
>TRBV7-3|13
CASSRSGSETQYF
>TRBV6-1|14
CASIQGTNTGELFF
>TRBV7-9|14
CASSLAVGYNEQFF
>TRBV11-2|13
CASSPQGLETQYF
>TRBV19|12
CASRDSNQPQHF
>TRBV7-2|16
CASSLALLVHTGELFF
>TRBV4-3|17
CASSQIATGGFGNTIYF
>TRBV6-5|15
CASSYNLASIAEQFF
>TRBV4-3|14
CASSPSGKGPEQYF
>TRBV19|13
CASNGNPYNEQFF
>TRBV7-3|16
CASSLKGGPNTGELFF
>TRBV19|15
CASRSRGGANTEAFF
>TRBV5-1|14
CASSRTSGRDEQYF
>TRBV20-1|10
CSTGNHGYTF
>TRBV5-1|16
CASSLAGTGAYDTQYF
>TRBV25-1|15
CASSDTQGKIYEQYF
>TRBV7-2|14
CASSYQGNTGELFF
>TRBV12-5|13
CASGPLGGDTQYF
>TRBV30|15
CAWSRGLAGVETQYF
>TRBV5-4|12
CASSFPYNEQFF
>TRBV19|14
CASSMGLAYNEQFF
>TRBV30|14
CAWGVMAGDEKLFF
>TRBV6-6|14
CASSSGVRADEQYF
>TRBV5-5|15
CASSFSVGGQYEQYF
>TRBV19|15
CASKAAGQSGNTIYF
>TRBV6-4|16
CASSDSASGSLNEQFF